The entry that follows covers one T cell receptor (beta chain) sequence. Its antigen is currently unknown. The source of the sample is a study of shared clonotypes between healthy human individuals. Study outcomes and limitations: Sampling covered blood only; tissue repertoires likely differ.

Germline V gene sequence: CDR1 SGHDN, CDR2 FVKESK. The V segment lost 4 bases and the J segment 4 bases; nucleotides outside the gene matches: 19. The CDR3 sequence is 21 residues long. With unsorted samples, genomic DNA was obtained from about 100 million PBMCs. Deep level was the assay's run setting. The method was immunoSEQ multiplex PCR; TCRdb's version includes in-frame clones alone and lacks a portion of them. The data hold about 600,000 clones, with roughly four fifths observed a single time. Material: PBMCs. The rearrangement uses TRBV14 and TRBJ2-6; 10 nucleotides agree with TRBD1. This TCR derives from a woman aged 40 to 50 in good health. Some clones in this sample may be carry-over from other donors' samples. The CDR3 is CASSPWVTGTGVFTGANVLTF. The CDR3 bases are TGTGCCAGCAGCCCATGGGTGACCGGGACAGGGGTATTTACCGGGGCCAACGTCCTGACTTTC.